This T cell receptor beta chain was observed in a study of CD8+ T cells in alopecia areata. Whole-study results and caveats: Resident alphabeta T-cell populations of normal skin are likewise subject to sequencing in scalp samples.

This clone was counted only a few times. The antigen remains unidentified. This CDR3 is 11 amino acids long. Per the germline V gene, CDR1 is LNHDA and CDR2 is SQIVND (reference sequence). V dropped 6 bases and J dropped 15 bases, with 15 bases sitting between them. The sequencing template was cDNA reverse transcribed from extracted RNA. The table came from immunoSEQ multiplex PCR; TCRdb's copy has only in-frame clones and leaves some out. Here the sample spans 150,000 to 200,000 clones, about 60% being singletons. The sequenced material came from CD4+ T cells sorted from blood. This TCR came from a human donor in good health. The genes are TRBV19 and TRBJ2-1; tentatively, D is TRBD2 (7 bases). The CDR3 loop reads CASRRSRGAFF. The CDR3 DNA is TGTGCCAGTAGGCGGAGCCGGGGGGCGTTCTTC.